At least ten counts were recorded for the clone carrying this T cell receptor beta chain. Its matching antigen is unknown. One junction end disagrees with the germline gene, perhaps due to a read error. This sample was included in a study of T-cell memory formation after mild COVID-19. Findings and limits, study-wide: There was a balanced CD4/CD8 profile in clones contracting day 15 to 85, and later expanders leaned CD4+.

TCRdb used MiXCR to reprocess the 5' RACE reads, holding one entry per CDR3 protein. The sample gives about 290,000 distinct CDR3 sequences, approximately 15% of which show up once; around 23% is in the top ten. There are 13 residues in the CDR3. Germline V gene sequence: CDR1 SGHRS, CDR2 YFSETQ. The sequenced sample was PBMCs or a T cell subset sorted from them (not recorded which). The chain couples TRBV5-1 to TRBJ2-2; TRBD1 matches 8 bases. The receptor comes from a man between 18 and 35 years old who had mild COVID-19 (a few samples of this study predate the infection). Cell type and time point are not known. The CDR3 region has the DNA TGTGCCAGCAGTTTACAGGGGGCCGGGGAGCTGTTTTTT. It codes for CASSLQGAGELFF.